This T cell receptor beta chain was recovered during a study of glioma-infiltrating T cells. For the study at large: Samples included WHO grade II oligodendrogliomas or astrocytomas and initial-diagnosis grade IV glioblastomas.

Study-wide findings and caveats: Signature shared blood CDR3 motifs were enriched in low-divergence and depleted in high-divergence patients.

The iRepertoire nested amplicon-rescue multiplex PCR amplified TCR alpha and beta CDR3s from RNA. MiXCR, applied by TCRdb to the multiplex PCR reads, yields one record per CDR3 protein. The sample consists of fewer than 500,000 distinct CDR3 sequences, 41% of them appearing once. CDR3 length equals 15 residues. Germline-derived CDR1 and CDR2 are DFQATT and SNEGSKA (reference sequence). Worth noting for this clonotype: What it binds is unknown. This could be a read error, since a much larger clone is one nucleotide away.

Sequencing was carried out using glioma tissue, nonneoplastic brain tissue, or PBMCs (not recorded which). The TCR sequence derives from a human donor with low-grade glioma or glioblastoma, undergoing nonglioma brain surgery, or in good health (not recorded which). The chain joins TRBV20-1 to TRBJ1-5; TRBD1 might be the D (6 bases). The chain's CDR3 is CSASRPGQRNQTQHF. The DNA of the CDR3 is TGCAGTGCTAGTCGTCCCGGACAGCGCAATCAGACCCAGCATTTT.